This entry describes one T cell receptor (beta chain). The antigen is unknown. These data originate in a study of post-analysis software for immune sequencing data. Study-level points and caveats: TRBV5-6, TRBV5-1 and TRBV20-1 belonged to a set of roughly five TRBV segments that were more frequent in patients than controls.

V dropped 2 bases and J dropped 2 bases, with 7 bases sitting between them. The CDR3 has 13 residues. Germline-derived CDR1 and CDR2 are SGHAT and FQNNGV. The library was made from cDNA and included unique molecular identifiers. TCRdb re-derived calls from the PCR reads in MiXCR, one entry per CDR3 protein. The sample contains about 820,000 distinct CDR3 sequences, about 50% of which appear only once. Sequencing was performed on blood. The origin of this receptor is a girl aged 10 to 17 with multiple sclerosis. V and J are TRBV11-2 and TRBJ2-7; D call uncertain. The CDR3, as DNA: TGTGCCAGCAGCTTACGGAATACCTACGAGCAGTACTTC. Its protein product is CASSLRNTYEQYF. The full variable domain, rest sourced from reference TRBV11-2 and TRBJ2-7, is EAGVAQSPRYKIIEKRQSVAFWCNPISGHATLYWYQQILGQGPKLLIQFQNNGVVDDSQLPKDRFSAERLKGVDSTLKIQPAKLEDSAVYLCASSLRNTYEQYFGPGTRLTVT.